Listed here are 6 T cell receptor beta chains from one sample, sequenced in a study of shared T cell receptors in the human thymus. Libraries were prepared by immunoSEQ multiplex PCR; TCRdb keeps only in-frame clonotypes and omits some of them. This sample has approximately 660,000 clones, with roughly 90% found just once. This sample was shared with a second study, whose subject was human thymus T cells.

The material sequenced was thymocytes. These receptors originate from a boy under two years old with a congenital heart defect.

This clone was seen just once. The chain has TRBV18 and TRBJ2-3, with D perhaps matching TRBD1 (5 bases). V was shortened by 5 bases and J by 6 bases, with 18 bases between the two germline ends. Per the germline V gene, CDR1 is KGHSH and CDR2 is LQKENI. There are 15 residues in the CDR3. The CDR3 region has the DNA TGTGCCAGCTCATCCACAGGTCCCCCGTTGGATACGCAGTATTTT. It translates to CASSSTGPPLDTQYF.

The chain recombines TRBV5-6 with TRBJ1-1; 8 bases fit TRBD1. Germline lookup yields CDR1 SGHDT and CDR2 YYEEEE. V shed 0 bases, J shed 8 bases, and the junction held 12 bases outside the gene matches. The CDR3 loop spans 16 amino acids. The CDR3 loop is CASSLAGQGGSSEAFF. In nucleotides, the CDR3 is TGTGCCAGCAGCTTGGCCGGACAGGGAGGGTCTTCGGAAGCTTTCTTT.

The rearrangement links TRBV18 to TRBJ2-2, with D tentatively TRBD2 (5 bases). The CDR3 loop spans 21 amino acids. The germline V and J ends were trimmed by 0 bases and 3 bases, with 26 bases remaining between them. CDR1 and CDR2 from the germline V gene are KGHSH and LQKENI. The CDR3 sequence is CASSPPVRGKSTRVDTGELFF. The CDR3 nucleotides are TGTGCCAGCTCACCACCGGTGCGAGGGAAATCAACGAGGGTTGACACCGGGGAGCTGTTTTTT.

This clone came up once. The V and J genes are TRBV5-4 and TRBJ2-5; 8 bases align to TRBD2. The CDR3 loop spans 17 amino acids. The V segment lost 4 bases and the J segment 4 bases; nucleotides outside the gene matches: 15. Germline CDR1 reads SGHNT; CDR2 reads YYREEE (reference sequence). The CDR3 region has the DNA TGTGCCAGCAGCGCCACGGGGGGGAACGGGTGGGGAGAGACCCAGTACTTC. This codes for CASSATGGNGWGETQYF.

The DNA of the CDR3 is TGCGCCAGCAGCCCCCATGGTAGCGGGAGGTTCACAGATACGCAGTATTTT. This encodes CASSPHGSGRFTDTQYF. The J gene is TRBJ2-3, the V gene TRBV5-1, with TRBD2 identical over 10 bases. Germline V gene lookup returns CDR1 SGHRS and CDR2 YFSETQ. J lost 2 bases, V lost 4 bases, and 10 bases had no gene match. This CDR3 region has 17 residues.

V gene TRBV21-1 combines with J gene TRBJ2-1; the D call of TRBD2 is as the table states it, not checked on the DNA. TRBV21-1 is termed a pseudogene. CDR3 length equals 15 residues. The CDR3 region has the DNA TGTGCCAGCAGCAAAGGGGAGCGCAGGAACAATGAGCAGTTCTTC. This encodes CASSKGERRNNEQFF.